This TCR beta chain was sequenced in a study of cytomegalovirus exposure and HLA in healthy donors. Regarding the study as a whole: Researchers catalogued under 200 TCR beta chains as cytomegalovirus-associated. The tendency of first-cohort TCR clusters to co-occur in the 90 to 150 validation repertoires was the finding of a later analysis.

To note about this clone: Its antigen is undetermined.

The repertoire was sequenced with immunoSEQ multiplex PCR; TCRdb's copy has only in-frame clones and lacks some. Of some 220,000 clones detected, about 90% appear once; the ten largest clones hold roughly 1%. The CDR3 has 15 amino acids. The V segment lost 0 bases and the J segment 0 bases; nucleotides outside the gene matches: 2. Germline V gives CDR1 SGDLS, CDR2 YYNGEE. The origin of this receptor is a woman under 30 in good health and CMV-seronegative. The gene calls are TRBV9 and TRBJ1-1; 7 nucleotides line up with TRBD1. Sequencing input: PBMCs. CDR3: CASSVGTGLNTEAFF. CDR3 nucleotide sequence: TGTGCCAGCAGCGTAGGGACAGGATTGAACACTGAAGCTTTCTTT.